The 3 T cell receptor beta chains below all came from one sample that was sequenced in a study of blood T cell repertoires in COVID-19. Here immunoSEQ multiplex PCR was the method, and the copy in TCRdb shows in-frame clones only, minus some. Seen here are roughly 92,000 clones, around 87% observed once, and the top ten hold approximately 5%. Sample: peripheral blood. The source of these receptors is a woman at least 80 years old with acute or convalescent COVID-19.

This chain joins TRBV18 and TRBJ2-5, with D possibly matching TRBD2 (5 bases). The germline V gene encodes CDR1 KGHSH and CDR2 LQKENI. V gave up 3 bases and J gave up 2 bases, with 13 bases separating them. This CDR3 comprises 15 residues. The CDR3 sequence: CASSPGDGPQETQYF. Here the CDR3 DNA reads TGTGCCAGCTCACCGGGAGACGGACCTCAAGAGACCCAGTACTTC.

The chain employs TRBV5-1 and TRBJ1-3; D might be TRBD1 (6 bases). In germline, CDR1 is SGHRS, CDR2 YFSETQ. Trimming removed 0 bases from V and 0 bases from J, with 10 bases in between. The CDR3 runs 16 residues. In DNA, the CDR3 is TGCGCCAGCAGCTTGGAGGGACACCCCTCTGGAAACACCATATATTTT. Protein product: CASSLEGHPSGNTIYF.

The DNA of the CDR3 is TGTGCCAGCAGTGAAGCGCTGAGGAAAAAACTGTTTTTT. Its protein product is CASSEALRKKLFF. J is TRBJ1-4 and V is TRBV2; unclear D gene. The length of the CDR3 is 13 residues. Germline V gives CDR1 SNHLY, CDR2 FYNNEI. V lost 0 bases and J 9 bases, leaving 8 bases between the germline ends. Complete variable domain (other parts from reference TRBV2 and TRBJ1-4): EPEVTQTPSHQVTQMGQEVILRCVPISNHLYFYWYRQILGQKVEFLVSFYNNEISEKSEIFDDQFSVERPDGSNFTLKIRSTKLEDSAMYFCASSEALRKKLFFGSGTQLSVL.